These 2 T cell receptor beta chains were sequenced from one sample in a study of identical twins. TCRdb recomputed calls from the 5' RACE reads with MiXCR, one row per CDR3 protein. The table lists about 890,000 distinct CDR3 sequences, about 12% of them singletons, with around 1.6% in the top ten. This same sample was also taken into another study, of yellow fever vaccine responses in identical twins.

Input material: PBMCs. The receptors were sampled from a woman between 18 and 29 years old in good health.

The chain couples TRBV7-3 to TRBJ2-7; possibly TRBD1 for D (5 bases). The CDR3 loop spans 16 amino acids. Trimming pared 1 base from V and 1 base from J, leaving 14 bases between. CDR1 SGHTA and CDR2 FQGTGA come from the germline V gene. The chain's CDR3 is CASSLIGEPGSYEQYF. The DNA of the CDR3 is TGTGCCAGCAGCTTAATCGGTGAGCCAGGGTCCTACGAGCAGTACTTC.

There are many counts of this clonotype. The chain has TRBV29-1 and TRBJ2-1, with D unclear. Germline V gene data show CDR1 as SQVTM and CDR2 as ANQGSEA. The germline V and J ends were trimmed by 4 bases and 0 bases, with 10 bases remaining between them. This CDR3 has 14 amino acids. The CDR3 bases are TGCAGCGTTGTTCACGGAAGCTCCTACAATGAGCAGTTCTTC. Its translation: CSVVHGSSYNEQFF.